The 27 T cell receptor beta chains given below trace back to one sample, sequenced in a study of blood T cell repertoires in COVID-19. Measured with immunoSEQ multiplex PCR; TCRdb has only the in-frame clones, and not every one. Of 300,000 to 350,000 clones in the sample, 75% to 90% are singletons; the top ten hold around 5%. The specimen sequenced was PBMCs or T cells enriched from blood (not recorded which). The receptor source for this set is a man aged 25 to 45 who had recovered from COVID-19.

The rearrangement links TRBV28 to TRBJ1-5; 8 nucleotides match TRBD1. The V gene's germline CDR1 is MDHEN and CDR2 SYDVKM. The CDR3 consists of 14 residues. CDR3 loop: CSVGKQGANQPQHF. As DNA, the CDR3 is TGTTCCGTCGGGAAGCAGGGGGCTAATCAGCCCCAGCATTTT. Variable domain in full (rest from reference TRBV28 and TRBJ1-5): DVKVTQSSRYLVKRTGEKVFLECVQDMDHENMFWYRQDPGLGLRLIYFSYDVKMKEKGDIPEGYSVSREKKERFSLILESASTNQTSMYLCSVGKQGANQPQHFGDGTRLSIL.

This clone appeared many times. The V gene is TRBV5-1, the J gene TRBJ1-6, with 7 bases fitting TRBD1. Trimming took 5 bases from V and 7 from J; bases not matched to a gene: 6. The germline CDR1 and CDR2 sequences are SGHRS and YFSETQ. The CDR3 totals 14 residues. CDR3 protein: CASSGGTDNSPLHF. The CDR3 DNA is TGCGCCAGCAGTGGAGGGACAGACAATTCACCCCTCCACTTT.

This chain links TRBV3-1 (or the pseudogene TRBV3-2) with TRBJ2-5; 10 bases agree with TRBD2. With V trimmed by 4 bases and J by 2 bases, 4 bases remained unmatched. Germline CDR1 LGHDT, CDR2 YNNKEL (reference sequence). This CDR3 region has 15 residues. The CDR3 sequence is CASSRGLAEQETQYF. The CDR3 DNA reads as TGTGCCAGCAGCCGCGGACTAGCGGAACAAGAGACCCAGTACTTC.

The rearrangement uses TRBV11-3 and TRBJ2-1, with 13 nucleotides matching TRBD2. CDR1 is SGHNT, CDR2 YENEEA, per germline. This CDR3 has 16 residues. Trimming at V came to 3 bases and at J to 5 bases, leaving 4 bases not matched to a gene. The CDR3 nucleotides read TGTGCCAGCAGCTTCGCCGGACTAGCGGGGGACAATGAGCAGTTCTTC. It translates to CASSFAGLAGDNEQFF. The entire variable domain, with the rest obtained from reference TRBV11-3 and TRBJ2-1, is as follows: EAGVVQSPRYKIIEKKQPVAFWCNPISGHNTLYWYLQNLGQGPELLIRYENEEAVDDSQLPKDRFSAERLKGVDSTLKIQPAELGDSAVYLCASSFAGLAGDNEQFFGPGTRLTVL.

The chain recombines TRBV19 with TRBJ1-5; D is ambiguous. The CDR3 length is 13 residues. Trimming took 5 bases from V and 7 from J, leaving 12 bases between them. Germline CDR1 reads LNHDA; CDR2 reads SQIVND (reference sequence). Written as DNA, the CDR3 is TGTGCCAGTAGTGCGCTCACTGAGCAGCCCCAGCATTTT. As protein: CASSALTEQPQHF. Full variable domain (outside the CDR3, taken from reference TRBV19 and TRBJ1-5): DGGITQSPKYLFRKEGQNVTLSCEQNLNHDAMYWYRQDPGQGLRLIYYSQIVNDFQKGDIAEGYSVSREKKESFPLTVTSAQKNPTAFYLCASSALTEQPQHFGDGTRLSIL.

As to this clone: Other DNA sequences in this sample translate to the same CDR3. The CDR3 sequence is CASSIGSSYNSPLHF. In DNA form, the CDR3 reads TGTGCCAGTAGTATTGGGAGCTCCTATAATTCACCCCTCCACTTT. V and J are TRBV19 and TRBJ1-6, with D unresolved. The CDR3 length is 15 residues. Germline CDR1 is LNHDA and CDR2 is SQIVND (reference sequence). The ends were cut back, 3 bases at V and 0 bases at J, with 6 bases in the middle. The whole variable domain, remainder taken from reference TRBV19 and TRBJ1-6, is DGGITQSPKYLFRKEGQNVTLSCEQNLNHDAMYWYRQDPGQGLRLIYYSQIVNDFQKGDIAEGYSVSREKKESFPLTVTSAQKNPTAFYLCASSIGSSYNSPLHFGNGTRLTVT.

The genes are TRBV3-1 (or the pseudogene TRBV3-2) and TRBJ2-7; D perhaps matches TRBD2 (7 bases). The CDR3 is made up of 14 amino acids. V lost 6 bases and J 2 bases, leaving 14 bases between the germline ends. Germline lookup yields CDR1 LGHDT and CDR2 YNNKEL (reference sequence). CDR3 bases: TGTGCCAGCAGTTTAGGGGGGGCGGCCTACGAGCAGTACTTC. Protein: CASSLGGAAYEQYF.

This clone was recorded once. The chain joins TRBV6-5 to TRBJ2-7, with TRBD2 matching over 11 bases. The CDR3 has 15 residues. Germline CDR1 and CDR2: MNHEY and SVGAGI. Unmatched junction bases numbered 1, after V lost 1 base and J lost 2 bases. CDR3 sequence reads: CASSYFSGGAYEQYF. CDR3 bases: TGTGCCAGCAGTTACTTTAGCGGGGGGGCCTACGAGCAGTACTTC.

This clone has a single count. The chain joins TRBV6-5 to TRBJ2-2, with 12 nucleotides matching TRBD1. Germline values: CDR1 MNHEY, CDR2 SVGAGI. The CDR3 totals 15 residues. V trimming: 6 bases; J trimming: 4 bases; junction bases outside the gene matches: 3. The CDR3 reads CASSRGQGATGELFF. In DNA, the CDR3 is TGTGCCAGCAGCCGGGGACAGGGGGCCACCGGGGAGCTGTTTTTT.

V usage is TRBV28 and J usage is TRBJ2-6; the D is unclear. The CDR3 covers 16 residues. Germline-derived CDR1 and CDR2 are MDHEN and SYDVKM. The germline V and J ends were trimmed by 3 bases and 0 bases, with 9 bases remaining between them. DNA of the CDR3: TGTGCCAGCAGTTTCGTCCGAGACTCTGGGGCCAACGTCCTGACTTTC. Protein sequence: CASSFVRDSGANVLTF.

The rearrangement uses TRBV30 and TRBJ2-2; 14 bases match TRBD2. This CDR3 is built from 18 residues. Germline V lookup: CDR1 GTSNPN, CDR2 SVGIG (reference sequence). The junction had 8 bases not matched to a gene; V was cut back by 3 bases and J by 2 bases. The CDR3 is CAWRISGLAGVNTGELFF. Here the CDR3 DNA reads TGTGCCTGGAGAATTTCGGGACTAGCGGGGGTAAACACCGGGGAGCTGTTTTTT.

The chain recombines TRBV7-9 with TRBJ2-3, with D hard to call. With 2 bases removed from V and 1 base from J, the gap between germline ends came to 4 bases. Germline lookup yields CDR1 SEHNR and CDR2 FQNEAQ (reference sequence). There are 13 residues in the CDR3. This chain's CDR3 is CASSLQGTDTQYF. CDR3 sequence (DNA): TGTGCCAGCAGCTTACAGGGCACAGATACGCAGTATTTT.

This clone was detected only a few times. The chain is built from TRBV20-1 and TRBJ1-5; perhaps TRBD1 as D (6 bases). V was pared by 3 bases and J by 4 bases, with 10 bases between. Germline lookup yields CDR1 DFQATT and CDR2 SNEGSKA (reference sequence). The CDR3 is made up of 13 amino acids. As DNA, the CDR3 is TGCAGTGCTAGTGGGCAGGGGAATCAGCCCCAGCATTTT. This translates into CSASGQGNQPQHF.

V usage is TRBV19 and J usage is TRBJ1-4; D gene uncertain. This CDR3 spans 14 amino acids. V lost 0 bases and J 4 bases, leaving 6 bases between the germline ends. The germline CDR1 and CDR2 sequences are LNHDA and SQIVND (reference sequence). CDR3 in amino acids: CASSIERSNEKLFF. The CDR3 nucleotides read TGTGCCAGTAGTATAGAACGGAGTAATGAAAAACTGTTTTTT.

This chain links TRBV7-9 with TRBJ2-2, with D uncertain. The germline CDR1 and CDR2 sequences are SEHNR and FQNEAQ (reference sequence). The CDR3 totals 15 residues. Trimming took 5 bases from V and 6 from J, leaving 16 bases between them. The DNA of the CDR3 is TGTGCCAGCAGCGCTTACTCAGGCAGGCCCGGGGAGCTGTTTTTT. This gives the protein CASSAYSGRPGELFF. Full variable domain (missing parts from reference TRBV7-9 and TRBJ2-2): DTGVSQNPRHKITKRGQNVTFRCDPISEHNRLYWYRQTLGQGPEFLTYFQNEAQLEKSRLLSDRFSAERPKGSFSTLEIQRTEQGDSAMYLCASSAYSGRPGELFFGEGSRLTVL.

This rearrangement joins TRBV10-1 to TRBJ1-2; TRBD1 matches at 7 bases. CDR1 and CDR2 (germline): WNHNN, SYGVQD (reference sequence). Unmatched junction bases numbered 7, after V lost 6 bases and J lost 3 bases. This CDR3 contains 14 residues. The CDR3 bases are TGCGCCAGCAGCCTCGACAGGGTACACTATGGCTACACCTTC. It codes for CASSLDRVHYGYTF.

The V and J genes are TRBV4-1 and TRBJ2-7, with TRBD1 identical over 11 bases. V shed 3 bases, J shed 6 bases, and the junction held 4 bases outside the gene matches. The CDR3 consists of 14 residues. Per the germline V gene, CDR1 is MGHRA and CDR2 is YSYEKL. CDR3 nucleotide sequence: TGCGCCAGCAGCCATGGACAGGGGGCCTTCGAGCAGTACTTC. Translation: CASSHGQGAFEQYF.

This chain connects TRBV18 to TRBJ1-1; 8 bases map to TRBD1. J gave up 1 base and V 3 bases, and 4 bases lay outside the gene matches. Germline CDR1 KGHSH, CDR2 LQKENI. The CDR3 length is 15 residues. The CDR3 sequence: CASSPGTGQNTEAFF. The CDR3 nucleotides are TGTGCCAGCTCACCCGGGACAGGACAGAACACTGAAGCTTTCTTT.

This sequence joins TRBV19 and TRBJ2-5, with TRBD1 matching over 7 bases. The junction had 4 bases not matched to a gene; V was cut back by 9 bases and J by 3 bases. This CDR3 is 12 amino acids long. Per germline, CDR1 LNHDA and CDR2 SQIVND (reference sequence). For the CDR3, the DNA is TGTGCCAGACAGGGGTGTGAAGAGACCCAGTACTTC. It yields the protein CARQGCEETQYF.

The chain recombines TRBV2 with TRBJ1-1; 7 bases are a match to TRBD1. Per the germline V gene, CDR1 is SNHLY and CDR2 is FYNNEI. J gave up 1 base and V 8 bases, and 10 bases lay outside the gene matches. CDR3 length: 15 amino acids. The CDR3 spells CASQDYGTANTEAFF. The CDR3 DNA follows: TGTGCCAGCCAGGATTATGGGACAGCGAACACTGAAGCTTTCTTT.

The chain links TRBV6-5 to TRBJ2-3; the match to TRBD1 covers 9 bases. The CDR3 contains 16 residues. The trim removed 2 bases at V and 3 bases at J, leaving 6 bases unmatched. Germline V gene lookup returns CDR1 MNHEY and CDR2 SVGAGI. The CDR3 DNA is TGTGCCAGCAGTTACGCTACAGGGGGCAAAACAGATACGCAGTATTTT. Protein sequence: CASSYATGGKTDTQYF.

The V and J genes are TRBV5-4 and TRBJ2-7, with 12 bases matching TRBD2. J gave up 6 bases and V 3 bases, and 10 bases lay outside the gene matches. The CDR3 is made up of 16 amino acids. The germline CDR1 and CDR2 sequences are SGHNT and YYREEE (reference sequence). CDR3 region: CASSSSLAGGLGEQYF. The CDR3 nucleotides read TGTGCCAGCAGCTCCTCACTAGCGGGGGGTCTTGGCGAGCAGTACTTC.

In DNA, the CDR3 is TGTGCCAGCAGTCCAACTCGGCTTAGCGGGGGATCGGAAGAGACCCAGTACTTC. Its translation: CASSPTRLSGGSEETQYF. The V and J genes are TRBV7-9 and TRBJ2-5; TRBD2 matches at 9 bases. The trim removed 6 bases at V and 3 bases at J, leaving 17 bases unmatched. This CDR3 region has 18 residues. CDR1 SEHNR and CDR2 FQNEAQ come from the germline V gene (reference sequence).

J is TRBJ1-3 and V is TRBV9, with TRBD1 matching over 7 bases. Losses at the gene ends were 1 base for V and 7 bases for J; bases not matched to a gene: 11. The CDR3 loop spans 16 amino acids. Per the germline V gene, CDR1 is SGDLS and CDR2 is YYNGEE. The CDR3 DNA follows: TGTGCCAGCAGCGTATCACCCGACAGGGACGGGAACACCATATATTTT. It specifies CASSVSPDRDGNTIYF.

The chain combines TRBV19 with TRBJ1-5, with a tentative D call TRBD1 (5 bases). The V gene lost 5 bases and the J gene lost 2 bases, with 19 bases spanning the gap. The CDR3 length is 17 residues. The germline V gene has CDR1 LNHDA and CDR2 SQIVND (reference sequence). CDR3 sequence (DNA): TGTGCCAGTAGTGGGGGGACCCTCCGGAGGGGCAATCAGCCCCAGCATTTT. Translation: CASSGGTLRRGNQPQHF.

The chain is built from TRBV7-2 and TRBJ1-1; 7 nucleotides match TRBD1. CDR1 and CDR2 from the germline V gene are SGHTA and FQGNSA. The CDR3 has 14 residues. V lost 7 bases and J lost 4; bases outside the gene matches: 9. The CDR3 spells CASTGRRGLTEAFF. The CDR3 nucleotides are TGTGCCAGCACCGGACGGAGGGGGCTCACTGAAGCTTTCTTT.

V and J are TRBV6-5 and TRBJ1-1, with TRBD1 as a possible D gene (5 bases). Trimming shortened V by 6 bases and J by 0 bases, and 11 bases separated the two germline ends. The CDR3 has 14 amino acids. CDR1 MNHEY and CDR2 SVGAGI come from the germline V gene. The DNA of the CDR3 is TGTGCCAGCAGACAGGACGGAATGAACACTGAAGCTTTCTTT. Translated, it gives CASRQDGMNTEAFF.